Described below is a single T cell receptor (beta chain) sequence and its context. The trim removed 3 bases at V and 8 bases at J, leaving 7 bases unmatched. Germline loops: CDR1 MGHRA, CDR2 YSYEKL. This CDR3 comprises 16 residues. The data belong to a study of T cell changes during pregnancy in multiple sclerosis. Clones were read by immunoSEQ multiplex PCR, and TCRdb kept only the in-frame ones, dropping some. The top ten hold 2.5% of the sample, which has under 100,000 clones, about 94% seen once. The sample consisted of peripheral blood, taken in the third trimester of pregnancy. This TCR derives from a female donor with multiple sclerosis, enrolled in a pregnancy study. The rearrangement uses TRBV4-1 and TRBJ2-3; 14 nucleotides align to TRBD2. CDR3 loop: CASSQPGLAGARTQYF. For the CDR3, the DNA is TGCGCCAGCAGCCAGCCGGGACTAGCGGGGGCCCGTACGCAGTATTTT.